This TCR beta chain was sequenced for a study of blood T cell repertoires in COVID-19. Study background: The study drew acute and convalescent COVID-19 samples from the United States, Italy and Spain.

Germline trimming cut 6 bases from V and 4 bases from J; bases unmatched to any gene: 12. The CDR3 spans 16 residues. The V gene's germline CDR1 is SGHRS and CDR2 YFSETQ. Per the original methods: By means of reference gene primer amplification, nucleated cell counts were estimated. Sequenced by immunoSEQ multiplex PCR; TCRdb stores in-frame clones only, minus some. The DNA gave D and trimming, while V, J and clone size come from that table. The sample carries about 44,000 clones, about 89% recorded once. V and J are TRBV5-1 and TRBJ2-5, with TRBD1 matching over 10 bases. The source of this sequence is a human donor in a cohort sampled during active COVID-19. The sequencing input was peripheral blood. CDR3 coding DNA: TGCGCCAGCAACACACGACAGGGGGCAGGTTTAGAGACCCAGTACTTC. Translated, it gives CASNTRQGAGLETQYF.